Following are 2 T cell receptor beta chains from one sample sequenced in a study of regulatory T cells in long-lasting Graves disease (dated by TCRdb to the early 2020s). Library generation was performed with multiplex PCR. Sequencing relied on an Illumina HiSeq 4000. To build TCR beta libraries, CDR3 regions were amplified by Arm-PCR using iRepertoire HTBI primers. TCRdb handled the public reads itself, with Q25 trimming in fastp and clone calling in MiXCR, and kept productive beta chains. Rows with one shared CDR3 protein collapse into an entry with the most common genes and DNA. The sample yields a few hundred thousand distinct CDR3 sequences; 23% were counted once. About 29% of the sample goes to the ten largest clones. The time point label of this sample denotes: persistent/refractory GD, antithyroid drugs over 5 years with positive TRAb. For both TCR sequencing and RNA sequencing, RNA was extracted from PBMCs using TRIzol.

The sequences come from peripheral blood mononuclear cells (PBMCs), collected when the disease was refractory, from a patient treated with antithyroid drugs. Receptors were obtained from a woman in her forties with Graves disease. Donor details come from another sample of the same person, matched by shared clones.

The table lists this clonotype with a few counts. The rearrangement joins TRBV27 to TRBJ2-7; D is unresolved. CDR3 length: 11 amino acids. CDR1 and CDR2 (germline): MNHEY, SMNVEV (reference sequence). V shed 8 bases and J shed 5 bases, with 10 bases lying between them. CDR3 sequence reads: CASGLLDEQYF. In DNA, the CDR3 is TGTGCCAGCGGCCTGCTGGACGAGCAGTACTTC.

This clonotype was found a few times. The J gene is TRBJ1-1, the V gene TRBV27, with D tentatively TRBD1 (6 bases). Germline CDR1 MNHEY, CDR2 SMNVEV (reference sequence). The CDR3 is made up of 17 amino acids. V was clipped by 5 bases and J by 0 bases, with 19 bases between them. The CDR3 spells CASSLTGHLGLNTEAFF. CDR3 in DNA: TGTGCCAGCAGTCTAACAGGGCACCTTGGACTGAACACTGAAGCTTTCTTT.